This T cell receptor (beta chain) was captured by sequencing in a study of blood T cell repertoires in COVID-19. Study background: There were acute and convalescent COVID-19 samples, and they came from the United States, Italy and Spain. Sources were T cells, B-cell-depleted T cells, or PBMCs; the material itself was cDNA or gDNA.

Authors' analysis steps: Reference gene primer amplification in the assay estimated nucleated cell counts. Only in-frame clones appear in the TCRdb table, and some are missing; sequencing was by immunoSEQ multiplex PCR. The V and J calls and clone size are taken from that table; D and trimming were inferred from the DNA. Altogether around 250,000 clones are present, more than 70% being singletons, with the ten largest covering approximately 5.3%. V shed 7 bases and J 2 bases; nucleotides not matched to a gene: 14. The CDR3 contains 17 residues. Germline-derived CDR1 and CDR2 are ENHRY and SYGVKD. Material for sequencing was peripheral blood. The TCR was taken from an elderly man with acute or convalescent COVID-19. This chain uses TRBV10-3 with TRBJ2-3; TRBD2 matches at 8 bases. The CDR3: CAITAGLGSGNTDTQYF. As DNA, the CDR3 is TGTGCCATCACGGCGGGTCTAGGTAGCGGGAACACAGATACGCAGTATTTT.